Presented here are 19 T cell receptor beta chains from one specimen sequenced in a study of blood T cell repertoires in COVID-19. TCRdb keeps only in-frame clones here, not all; method: immunoSEQ multiplex PCR. The sample yields 95,000 to 100,000 clones, around 84% seen once. The sample taken for sequencing was peripheral blood. These receptors were collected from a woman aged 70 to 79 with active or convalescent COVID-19.

This chain joins TRBV7-2 and TRBJ1-1, with TRBD1 identical over 10 bases. The CDR3 covers 15 residues. V dropped 2 bases and J dropped 9; count of bases not matched to a gene: 9. Germline CDR1 SGHTA, CDR2 FQGNSA. The CDR3 region is CASSLSGTGVKKAFF. CDR3 sequence (DNA): TGTGCCAGCAGCTTAAGTGGGACAGGGGTTAAAAAAGCTTTCTTT.

The chain employs TRBV7-2 and TRBJ2-7, with D perhaps matching TRBD1 (5 bases). The germline CDR1 and CDR2 sequences are SGHTA and FQGNSA. V was pared by 4 bases and J by 7 bases, with 14 bases between. The CDR3 sequence is 13 residues long. The CDR3 region has the DNA TGTGCCAGCAGCTCAAACAGGAATGTGGAGCAGTACTTC. Amino acids: CASSSNRNVEQYF.

The rearrangement links TRBV21-1 to TRBJ1-2; TRBD1, the table's D call, lacks a check against the DNA. TRBV21-1 has pseudogene status. CDR3 length equals 16 residues. CDR3 protein: CASSKPPGQGDYGYTF. DNA of the CDR3: TGTGCCAGCAGCAAACCACCGGGACAGGGGGACTATGGCTACACCTTC.

The V call is TRBV4-2, the J call TRBJ2-2; 8 nucleotides align to TRBD1. V was pared by 1 base and J by 4 bases, with 8 bases of the junction left unmatched. Germline assignment: CDR1 LGHNA and CDR2 YNFKEQ. CDR3 size: 17 residues. The CDR3 is CASSQAPGGLGTGELFF. The CDR3 DNA follows: TGTGCCAGCAGCCAAGCCCCAGGGGGCTTAGGCACCGGGGAGCTGTTTTTT.

This chain connects TRBV28 to TRBJ1-4; possibly TRBD1 for D (5 bases). The germline V gene encodes CDR1 MDHEN and CDR2 SYDVKM. V gave up 7 bases and J gave up 6 bases, with 15 bases separating them. The length of the CDR3 is 14 residues. CDR3 sequence: CASNTAGWDEKLFF. The DNA of the CDR3 is TGTGCCAGCAATACGGCAGGGTGGGATGAAAAACTGTTTTTT.

The chain couples TRBV12-5 to TRBJ1-5; unclear D gene. CDR3 length equals 14 residues. Germline CDR1 reads LGHNT; CDR2 reads FRNRAP. V lost 5 bases, J lost 2 bases, and 10 bases lay in between. In nucleotides, the CDR3 is TGTGCTAGTGGTAGAGACTCCCGCAATCAGCCCCAGCATTTT. Amino acids: CASGRDSRNQPQHF.

The gene calls are TRBV18 and TRBJ2-1, with 11 nucleotides matching TRBD1. From germline, CDR1 is KGHSH and CDR2 LQKENI. V dropped 5 bases and J dropped 5; count of bases not matched to a gene: 14. The length of the CDR3 is 18 residues. CDR3: CASSATGQGGLGDNEQFF. The CDR3 DNA is TGTGCCAGCTCAGCCACGGGACAGGGGGGACTAGGGGACAATGAGCAGTTCTTC. Full variable domain (rest looked up from reference TRBV18 and TRBJ2-1): NAGVMQNPRHLVRRRGQEARLRCSPMKGHSHVYWYRQLPEEGLKFMVYLQKENIIDESGMPKERFSAEFPKEGPSILRIQQVVRGDSAAYFCASSATGQGGLGDNEQFFGPGTRLTVL.

This rearrangement joins TRBV27 to TRBJ1-1, with TRBD1 matching over 10 bases. From germline, CDR1 is MNHEY and CDR2 SMNVEV (reference sequence). The V segment lost 0 bases and the J segment 0 bases; nucleotides outside the gene matches: 4. The CDR3 loop spans 17 amino acids. The CDR3 here is CASSLSWGQGMNTEAFF. In DNA form, the CDR3 reads TGTGCCAGCAGTTTATCGTGGGGACAGGGGATGAACACTGAAGCTTTCTTT.

This sequence joins TRBV28 and TRBJ1-5; D gene ambiguous. The germline CDR1 and CDR2 sequences are MDHEN and SYDVKM. The V end was cut by 3 bases, the J end by 3 bases, with 9 bases between. The CDR3 covers 14 residues. Here the CDR3 reads CASSLRSHNQPQHF. In DNA form, the CDR3 reads TGTGCCAGCAGTTTGAGGTCACACAATCAGCCCCAGCATTTT. Complete variable domain (other parts from reference TRBV28 and TRBJ1-5): DVKVTQSSRYLVKRTGEKVFLECVQDMDHENMFWYRQDPGLGLRLIYFSYDVKMKEKGDIPEGYSVSREKKERFSLILESASTNQTSMYLCASSLRSHNQPQHFGDGTRLSIL.

This clone was counted between two and nine times. The genes are TRBV28 and TRBJ1-2; 7 bases align to TRBD1. Germline V gene lookup returns CDR1 MDHEN and CDR2 SYDVKM. Losses at the gene ends were 5 bases for V and 3 bases for J; bases not matched to a gene: 6. The CDR3 is 14 amino acids. The CDR3 loop reads CASSGGGADYGYTF. In DNA, the CDR3 is TGTGCCAGCAGTGGAGGGGGCGCCGACTATGGCTACACCTTC.

This rearrangement joins TRBV2 to TRBJ2-2, with 10 bases identical to TRBD1. V trimming: 8 bases; J trimming: 7 bases; junction bases outside the gene matches: 4. Germline V gene sequence: CDR1 SNHLY, CDR2 FYNNEI. CDR3 length: 13 amino acids. CDR3 protein: CASRDRGVGELFF. The DNA of the CDR3 is TGTGCCAGCCGGGACAGGGGTGTCGGGGAGCTGTTTTTT.

The chain joins TRBV14 to TRBJ2-5, with TRBD2 identical over 10 bases. The germline V gene encodes CDR1 SGHDN and CDR2 FVKESK. Unmatched junction bases numbered 3, after V lost 2 bases and J lost 3 bases. This CDR3 is 15 amino acids long. CDR3 loop: CASSQYLAGEETQYF. The CDR3 DNA reads as TGTGCCAGCAGCCAATATCTAGCGGGAGAAGAGACCCAGTACTTC.

As DNA, the CDR3 is TGCGCCAGCAGCTTAATTGGAGGGTACGTCGAGGAGCTGTTTTTT. This gives the protein CASSLIGGYVEELFF. This chain uses TRBV5-1 with TRBJ2-2; D might be TRBD2 (6 bases). This CDR3 has 15 amino acids. CDR1 SGHRS and CDR2 YFSETQ come from the germline V gene. The V end was cut by 2 bases, the J end by 10 bases, with 18 bases between. Full variable domain (remainder filled in from reference TRBV5-1 and TRBJ2-2): KAGVTQTPRYLIKTRGQQVTLSCSPISGHRSVSWYQQTPGQGLQFLFEYFSETQRNKGNFPGRFSGRQFSNSRSEMNVSTLELGDSALYLCASSLIGGYVEELFFGEGSRLTVL.

The J gene is TRBJ1-2, the V gene TRBV28; D call uncertain. Per germline, CDR1 MDHEN and CDR2 SYDVKM. There are 11 residues in the CDR3. The V end was cut by 2 bases, the J end by 6 bases, with 4 bases between. The CDR3 nucleotides are TGTGCCAGCAGTTTACGGGATGGCTACACCTTC. This sequence encodes CASSLRDGYTF.

The rearrangement links TRBV6-5 to TRBJ2-7, with D possibly matching TRBD2 (6 bases). Trimming pared 6 bases from V and 3 bases from J, leaving 15 bases between. Germline lookup yields CDR1 MNHEY and CDR2 SVGAGI. The CDR3 runs 14 residues. In nucleotides, the CDR3 is TGTGCCAGCAGGCTACGAGGGACTGACTACGAGCAGTACTTC. It codes for CASRLRGTDYEQYF.

The V call is TRBV25-1, the J call TRBJ1-2; D not certain. Germline CDR1 reads MGHDK; CDR2 reads SYGVNS. This CDR3 spans 14 amino acids. The V end was cut by 4 bases, the J end by 2 bases, with 11 bases between. CDR3 region: CASSARPQNYGYTF. The DNA of the CDR3 is TGTGCCAGCAGTGCTAGGCCTCAGAACTATGGCTACACCTTC.

This sequence joins TRBV5-4 and TRBJ2-2; D unresolved. The CDR3 is 14 residues long. CDR1 and CDR2 (germline): SGHNT, YYREEE (reference sequence). Trimming cost V 8 bases and J 3 bases, with 14 bases left between them. The CDR3 loop reads CASNPGDYTGELFF. The CDR3 DNA follows: TGTGCCAGTAACCCTGGAGACTACACCGGGGAGCTGTTTTTT.

The chain uses TRBV5-8 and TRBJ1-1, with D possibly matching TRBD1 (6 bases). Germline assignment: CDR1 SGHTS and CDR2 YDEGEE. The CDR3 has 14 residues. Between the trimmed V and J ends, which lost 1 base and 3 bases, there was a span of 10 bases. CDR3 DNA sequence: TGTGCCAGCAGCTTGACAGGGTTCGACACTGAAGCTTTCTTT. Translated: CASSLTGFDTEAFF.

The gene calls are TRBV5-4 and TRBJ1-4; tentatively, D is TRBD1 (5 bases). This CDR3 region has 15 residues. The V end was cut by 4 bases, the J end by 0 bases, with 10 bases between. The germline V gene has CDR1 SGHNT and CDR2 YYREEE (reference sequence). The CDR3 nucleotides read TGTGCCAGCAGCGCCGACAGCGCAACTAATGAAAAACTGTTTTTT. Its translation is CASSADSATNEKLFF.